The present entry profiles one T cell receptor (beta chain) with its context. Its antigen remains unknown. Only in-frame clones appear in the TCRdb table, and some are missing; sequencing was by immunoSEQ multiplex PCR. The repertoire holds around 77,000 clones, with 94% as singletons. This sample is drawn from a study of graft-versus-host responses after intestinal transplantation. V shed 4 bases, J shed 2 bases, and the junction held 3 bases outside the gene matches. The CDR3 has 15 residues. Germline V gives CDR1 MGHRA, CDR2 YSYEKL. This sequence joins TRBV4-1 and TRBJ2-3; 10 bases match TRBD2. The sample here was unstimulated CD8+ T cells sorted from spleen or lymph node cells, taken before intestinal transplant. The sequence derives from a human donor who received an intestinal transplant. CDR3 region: CASSRLAGVTDTQYF. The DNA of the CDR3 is TGCGCCAGCAGCCGGCTAGCGGGAGTCACAGATACGCAGTATTTT.